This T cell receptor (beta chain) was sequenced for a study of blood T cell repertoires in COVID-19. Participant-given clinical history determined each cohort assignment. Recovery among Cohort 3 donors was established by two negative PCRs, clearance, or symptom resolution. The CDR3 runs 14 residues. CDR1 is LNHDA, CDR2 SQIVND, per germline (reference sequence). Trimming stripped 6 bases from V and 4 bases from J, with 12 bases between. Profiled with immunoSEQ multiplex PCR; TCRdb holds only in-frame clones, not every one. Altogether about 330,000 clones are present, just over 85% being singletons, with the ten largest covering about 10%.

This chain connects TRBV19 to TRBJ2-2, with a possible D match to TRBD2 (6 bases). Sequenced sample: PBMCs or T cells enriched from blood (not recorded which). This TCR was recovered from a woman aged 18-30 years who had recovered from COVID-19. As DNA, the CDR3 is TGTGCCAGTAGGTCCCAGGGAGGCACCGGGGAGCTGTTTTTT. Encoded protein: CASRSQGGTGELFF.